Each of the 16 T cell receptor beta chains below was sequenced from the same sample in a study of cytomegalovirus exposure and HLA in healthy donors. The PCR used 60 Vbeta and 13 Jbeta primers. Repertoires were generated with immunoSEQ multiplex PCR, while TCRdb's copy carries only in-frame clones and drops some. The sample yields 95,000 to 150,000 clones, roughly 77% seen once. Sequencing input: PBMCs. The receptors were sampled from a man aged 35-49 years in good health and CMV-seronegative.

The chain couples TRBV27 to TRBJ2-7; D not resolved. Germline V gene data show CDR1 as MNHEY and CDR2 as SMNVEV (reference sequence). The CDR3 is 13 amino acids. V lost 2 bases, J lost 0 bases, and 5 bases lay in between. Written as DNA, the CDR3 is TGTGCCAGCAGTTTAGAGCCCTCCTACGAGCAGTACTTC. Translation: CASSLEPSYEQYF.

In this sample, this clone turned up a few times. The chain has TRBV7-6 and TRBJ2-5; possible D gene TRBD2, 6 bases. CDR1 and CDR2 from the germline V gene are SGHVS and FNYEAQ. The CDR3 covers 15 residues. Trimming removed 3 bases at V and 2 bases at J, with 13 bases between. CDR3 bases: TGTGCCAGCAGCTTGTCGGGGAGGCTGCAAGAGACCCAGTACTTC. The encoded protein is CASSLSGRLQETQYF.

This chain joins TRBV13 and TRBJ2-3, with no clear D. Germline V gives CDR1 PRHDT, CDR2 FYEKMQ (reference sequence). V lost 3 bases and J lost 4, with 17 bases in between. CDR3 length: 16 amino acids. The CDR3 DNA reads TGTGCCAGCAGCTTTCAAACTCCCATCCTAGCAGATACGCAGTATTTT. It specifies CASSFQTPILADTQYF. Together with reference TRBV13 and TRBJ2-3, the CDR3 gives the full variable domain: AAGVIQSPRHLIKEKRETATLKCYPIPRHDTVYWYQQGPGQDPQFLISFYEKMQSDKGSIPDRFSAQQFSDYHSELNMSSLELGDSALYFCASSFQTPILADTQYFGPGTRLTVL.

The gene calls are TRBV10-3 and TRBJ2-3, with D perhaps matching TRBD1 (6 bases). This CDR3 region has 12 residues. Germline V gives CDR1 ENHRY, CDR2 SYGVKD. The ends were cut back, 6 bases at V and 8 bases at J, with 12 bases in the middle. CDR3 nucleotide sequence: TGTGCCATCAGGGACCAGGGGCCTACGCAGTATTTT. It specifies CAIRDQGPTQYF.

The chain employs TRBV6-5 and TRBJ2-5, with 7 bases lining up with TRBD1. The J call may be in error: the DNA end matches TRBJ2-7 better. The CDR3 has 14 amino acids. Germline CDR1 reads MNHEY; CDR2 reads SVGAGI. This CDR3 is CASSYLTGAYEQYF. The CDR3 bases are TGTGCCAGCAGTTACCTTACAGGGGCCTACGAGCAGTACTTC.

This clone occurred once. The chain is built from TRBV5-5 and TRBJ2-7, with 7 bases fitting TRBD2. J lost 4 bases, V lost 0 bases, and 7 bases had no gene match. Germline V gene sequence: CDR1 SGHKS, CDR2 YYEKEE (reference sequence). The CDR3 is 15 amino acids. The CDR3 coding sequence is TGTGCCAGCAGCTTGGAGGGGCGGGGAGGGTACGAGCAGTACTTC. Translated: CASSLEGRGGYEQYF. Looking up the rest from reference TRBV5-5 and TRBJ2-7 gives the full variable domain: DAGVTQSPTHLIKTRGQQVTLRCSPISGHKSVSWYQQVLGQGPQFIFQYYEKEERGRGNFPDRFSARQFPNYSSELNVNALLLGDSALYLCASSLEGRGGYEQYFGPGTRLTVT.

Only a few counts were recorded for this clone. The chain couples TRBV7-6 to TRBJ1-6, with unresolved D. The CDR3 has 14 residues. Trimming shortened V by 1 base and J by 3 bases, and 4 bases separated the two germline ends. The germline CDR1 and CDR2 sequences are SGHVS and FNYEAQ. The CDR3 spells CASSLGLYNSPLHF. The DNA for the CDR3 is TGTGCCAGCAGCTTAGGACTCTATAATTCACCCCTCCACTTT.

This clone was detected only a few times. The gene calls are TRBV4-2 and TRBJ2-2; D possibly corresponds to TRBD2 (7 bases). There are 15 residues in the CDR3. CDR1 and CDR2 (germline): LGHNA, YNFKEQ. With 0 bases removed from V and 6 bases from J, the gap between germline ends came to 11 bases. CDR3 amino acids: CASSQDGRGAGELFF. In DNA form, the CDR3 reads TGTGCCAGCAGCCAAGATGGGAGGGGGGCCGGGGAGCTGTTTTTT.

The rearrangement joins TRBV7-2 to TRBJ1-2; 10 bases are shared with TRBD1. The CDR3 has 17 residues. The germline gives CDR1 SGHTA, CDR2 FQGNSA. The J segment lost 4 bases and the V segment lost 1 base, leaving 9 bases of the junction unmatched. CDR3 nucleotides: TGTGCCAGCAGCTTAGTGGGGGGTGACAGGGGGCGCTATGGCTACACCTTC. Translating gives CASSLVGGDRGRYGYTF. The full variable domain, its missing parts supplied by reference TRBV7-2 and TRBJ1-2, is GAGVSQSPSNKVTEKGKDVELRCDPISGHTALYWYRQSLGQGLEFLIYFQGNSAPDKSGLPSDRFSAERTGGSVSTLTIQRTQQEDSAVYLCASSLVGGDRGRYGYTFGSGTRLTVV.

The CDR3 nucleotides are TGTGCCAGCAGCCGACCCGGGACAGGGGCGGAGCAGTACTTC. Encoded protein: CASSRPGTGAEQYF. V usage is TRBV11-2 and J usage is TRBJ2-7, with 10 nucleotides matching TRBD1. The CDR3 is 14 amino acids. V was clipped by 5 bases and J by 7 bases; unmatched bases: 8. The germline V gene encodes CDR1 SGHAT and CDR2 FQNNGV.

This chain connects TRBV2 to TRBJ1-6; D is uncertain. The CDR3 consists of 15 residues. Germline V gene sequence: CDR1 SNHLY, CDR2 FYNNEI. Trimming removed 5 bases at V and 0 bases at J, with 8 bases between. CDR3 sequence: CASSSESSYNSPLHF. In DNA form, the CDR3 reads TGTGCCAGCAGTTCTGAGAGCTCCTATAATTCACCCCTCCACTTT. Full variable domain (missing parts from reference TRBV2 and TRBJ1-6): EPEVTQTPSHQVTQMGQEVILRCVPISNHLYFYWYRQILGQKVEFLVSFYNNEISEKSEIFDDQFSVERPDGSNFTLKIRSTKLEDSAMYFCASSSESSYNSPLHFGNGTRLTVT.

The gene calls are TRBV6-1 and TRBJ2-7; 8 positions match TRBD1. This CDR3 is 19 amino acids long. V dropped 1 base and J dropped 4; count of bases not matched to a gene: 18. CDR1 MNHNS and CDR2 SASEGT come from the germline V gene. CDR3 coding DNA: TGTGCCAGCAGTGAAGGGGCCGGGTGGGCGGGACAGGCTCCTTACGAGCAGTACTTC. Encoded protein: CASSEGAGWAGQAPYEQYF.

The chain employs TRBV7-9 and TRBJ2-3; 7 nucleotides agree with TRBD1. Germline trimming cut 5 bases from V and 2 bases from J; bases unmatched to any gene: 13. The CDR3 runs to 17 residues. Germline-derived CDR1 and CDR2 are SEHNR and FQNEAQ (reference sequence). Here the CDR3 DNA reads TGTGCCAGCAGCCCAGAGAACAGGGGCCCGTACACAGATACGCAGTATTTT. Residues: CASSPENRGPYTDTQYF.

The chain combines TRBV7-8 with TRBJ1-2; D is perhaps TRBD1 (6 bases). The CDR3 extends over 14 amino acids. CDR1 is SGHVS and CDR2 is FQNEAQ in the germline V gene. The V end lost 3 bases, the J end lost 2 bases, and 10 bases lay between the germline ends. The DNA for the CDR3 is TGTGCCAGCAGCTTTGCGGACAGCAACTATGGCTACACCTTC. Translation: CASSFADSNYGYTF.

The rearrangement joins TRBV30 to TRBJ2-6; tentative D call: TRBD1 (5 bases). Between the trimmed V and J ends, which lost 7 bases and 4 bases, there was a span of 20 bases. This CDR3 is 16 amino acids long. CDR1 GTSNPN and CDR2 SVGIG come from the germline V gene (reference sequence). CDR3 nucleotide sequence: TGTGCCTCCGGAAGGGGATTTCGAGGAGGGGCCAACGTCCTGACTTTC. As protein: CASGRGFRGGANVLTF.

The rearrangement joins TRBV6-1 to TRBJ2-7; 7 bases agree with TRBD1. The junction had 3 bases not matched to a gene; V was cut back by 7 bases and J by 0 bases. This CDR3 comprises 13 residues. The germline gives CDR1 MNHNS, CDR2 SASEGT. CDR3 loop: CASKRTGSYEQYF. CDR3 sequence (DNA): TGTGCCAGCAAGAGGACAGGCTCCTACGAGCAGTACTTC.